This T cell receptor beta chain emerged from a study of cytomegalovirus exposure and HLA in healthy donors (dated by TCRdb to between 2016 and 2019). In terms of the full investigation: An earlier analysis of about 560 of the donors reported approximately 300 Gb of sequence data and 95 million to 120 million unique TCR beta sequences obtained from about 179 million T cells. The study used immunosequencing to profile the T cell repertoires of several hundred subjects and linked those repertoires to cytomegalovirus serostatus. Rather than drawing on any new phenotypic data, the later analysis identified candidate immune exposures from TCR beta sequences and the way those sequences occurred across donors. Because of strong linkage in the cohort, roughly five DR-DQ haplotypes were treated as single units for association and clustering. The genetic ancestry cluster associated with self-reported Caucasian donors included about 84% of the roughly 400 genotyped donors. A separate validation cohort of some 130 different subjects was used in addition to the roughly 670-subject first cohort. In an earlier analysis of 500 to 650 of the donors, high-throughput TCR beta sequencing was used to judge whether each TCR beta V gene segment behaved as functional or pseudogenic. All discovery cohort repertoires had been generated on a single sequencing platform. To study patterns of TCR occurrence, a later analysis re-analyzed previously published TCR beta repertoires from several hundred donors and added high-resolution HLA genotyping. An early release that covered fewer than 800 HLA-typed donors contained approximately 300 gigabases of sequencing data and 65 million to 100 million unique TCR sequences. On average, roughly 250,000 unique TCR beta nucleotide sequences were sequenced per donor among a few hundred genotyped donors of the cohort, with 15% to 20% of those sequences being non-productive. Genome-wide SNP genotypes for about 60% of the roughly 700 donors were used in a later genetic analysis, which treated that subset as a discovery cohort. The aim of the study was to test whether cataloging public T cell receptors could identify signatures of past pathogen exposure. Donor age, sex, ethnicity and CMV serostatus were compiled alongside the repertoire data. The number of donors typed differed by locus, with roughly 620-630 for A, B, C, DRB1 and DQB1, roughly 520 for DQA1, over 600 for DPA1, and roughly 450 for DPB1. HLA typing covered class I and class II loci at four-digit resolution. The study combined high-throughput TCR immunosequencing, statistical association of individual TCRs with disease status, and machine learning to predict cytomegalovirus infection status. Broad study findings and their caveats: An association between a missense DCLRE1C variant and V-gene and J-gene trimming of TCR beta chains was found in a later genetic analysis and replicated in an independent cohort. Cytomegalovirus status was reported to be diagnosed by the classifier with high specificity and sensitivity in both the original and validation cohorts. Most TCR sequences were observed very rarely across donors, whereas some public TCRs were present in many individuals. A further reported finding was that TCR beta sequences accurately predicted the HLA-A and HLA-B alleles for most subjects in the first cohort. In a later analysis, the rate of TCR association differed among HLA loci, with DRB1 alleles having the most associated TCRs and HLA-C alleles having the fewest. Specific HLA alleles were associated with 15,000 to 20,000 TCR beta sequences at a false discovery rate of 0.05 in a later analysis. The study gave a list of 150 to 200 TCR beta chains associated with cytomegalovirus. For the cohort, immune exposure information was limited to CMV serostatus. Broadly in line with IMGT annotations, most TCR beta V segments showed up in productive rearrangements about 87% or about 30% of the time in an earlier analysis of several hundred of the donors. A cluster of highly shared sequence variants was judged likely to be a technical artifact of the sequencing pipeline. Linkage disequilibrium might explain the correlated functional status among segregating V segments, but an unknown experimental factor could not be ruled out. The cohort was sequenced for TCR beta chains only, and without alpha or paired-chain data the features that could be detected were limited. Some IMGT-functional V segments, including TRBV6-2 and TRBV6-3, could not be told apart with the 87-base-pair reads, so those segments were excluded. Because counts were too low, roughly 18 rarely observed V segments, including chromosome 9 orphons, were left out of the earlier analysis of over 550 of the donors. The authors suggested that the approach could potentially be generalized to other disease states and immunological phenotypes. In vitro tests confirmed that a few of the cytomegalovirus-associated TCR beta chains recognize cytomegalovirus antigens. According to a later analysis, parvovirus B19, influenza, CMV and Epstein-Barr virus appeared linked to several top co-occurrence clusters. Assigning TCR associations to individual alleles was difficult when HLA alleles, especially DR and DQ, strongly co-occurred. The presence/absence analyses assumed that sequencing depth was roughly uniform across donors, and that assumption may not be true. In a later analysis, most CMV-associated TCR beta chains were found to appear HLA-restricted, with HLA associations seemingly driven largely by CMV exposure. A later genetic analysis reported fewer N-insertions in productive TCRs among donors in an Asian-associated ancestry cluster than the roughly 700-donor mean. Because some donors lacked HLA typing at each locus, the association tests relied only on the typed subset. Compared with equally common non-associated chains, HLA-associated TCR beta chains in a later analysis were more clonally expanded and had lower generation probabilities.

In total, 666 healthy bone marrow donors made up the cohort. At the time of sampling, all cohort members were nominally healthy, though unrecorded immune exposures were likely present. The donor was CMV seronegative and was included in the group of over 300 seronegative cohort members. Every donor gave a peripheral blood sample, and the peripheral blood mononuclear cells from that sample were used for TCR beta sequencing. Genomic DNA was extracted from the blood cell samples with the Qiagen DNeasy Blood Extraction Kit. The receptor library was made with the immunoSEQ multiplex PCR assay. For the multiplex PCR, a mixture combining 60 forward primers for TCR Vbeta segments and 13 reverse primers for TCR Jbeta segments was used. A multiplex PCR assay on genomic DNA amplified the CDR3 region of rearranged TCR beta genes. The amplified TCR beta libraries were sequenced on the Illumina HiSeq System as 87-base-pair reads. Per the original workflow: A later analysis counted about 76 million unique TCR beta chains across the 650 to 800 repertoires, and around 9.9 million of these chains were shared by at least two donors. To remove PCR and sequencing errors, raw reads were error-corrected and collapsed into unique sequences using a nearest-neighbor algorithm that merged closely related sequences. To assign V, D and J gene segments, CDR3 sequences were aligned to IMGT reference sequences. For a sequence to be retained, a match of at least six nucleotides to both a V gene segment and a J gene segment was required. A rearrangement was called productive if the CDR3 had no stop codons and remained in frame with V and J, and every other rearrangement was called non-productive. CDR3 was defined by IMGT convention, running from the second conserved V-encoded cysteine to the conserved J-encoded phenylalanine. The earlier analysis of about 610 of the donors excluded any sequence lacking an unambiguous match to a single V gene segment. In an earlier analysis of approximately 590 of the donors, a V segment was called functional when productive rearrangements were above 56.7%, and segregating when the standard deviation between donors exceeded 5%. A statistical classification framework was developed to diagnose cytomegalovirus status using the catalog of TCR beta chain sequences. V and J gene assignment, in a later analysis, came from comparing TCR nucleotide sequences with IMGT/GENE-DB human TR gene sequences. The TCRdist pipeline was used in a later analysis to assign CDR3 sequences and most-parsimonious VDJ recombination scenarios. In a later analysis, each TCR beta chain was defined by its CDR3 amino acid sequence together with its V-gene family, and reads without a unique V-gene family were excluded. A later analysis removed 550 to 650 highly shared, low-generation-probability nucleotide sequences to deal with suspected cross-contamination and a sequencing artifact. For each public chain, a later analysis derived a clonal expansion index from normalized ranks of inferred template counts within each repertoire. In a later analysis, generation probabilities were computed with a VDJ recombination model fitted to out-of-frame rearrangements, and the resulting probabilities were checked against IGoR. In a later analysis, hypergeometric tests were used to score TCR-TCR, TCR-HLA and TCR-CMV co-occurrence, with a repertoire-size bias correction applied to TCR pairs. A later analysis estimated false discovery rates by permuting HLA or CMV assignments 20 times. A later analysis grouped co-occurring TCRs with DBSCAN, adding TCRdist sequence similarity when clustering within HLA-allele-positive subsets. Repertoires with fewer than 30,000 or more than 120,000 public chains were left out of co-occurrence clustering, as were a handful of repertoires with anomalous nucleotide sharing. TCRdb retrieved this table from immuneACCESS and kept in-frame rearrangements only. Not all clones are present; in checked studies, unresolved V genes account for under half, and no reason is known for the remainder. From that table come the V and J calls and clone size; the DNA was used to work out D and trimming. The sample table lists about 130,000 clones, about 76% of them with a count of one. Around 1.3% of the sample is in the top ten clones.

The germline V gene yields MGHRA for CDR1 and YSYEKL for CDR2. The CDR3 starts with the cysteine, ends with the phenylalanine, and has 16 residues. Only the CDR3 part of the read is kept: 48 bases, read in frame from the first base. V has 0 bases trimmed and J has 0 bases trimmed; junction bases matching no gene number 5. For this clone: What this receptor recognizes is not known. No much larger clone exists at a distance of one base, and base qualities are not known.

The chain employs TRBV4-1 and TRBJ2-7, and TRBD1 aligns with 7 junction nucleotides. Sequenced: PBMCs. This receptor was identified in a woman aged 40 to 50 in good health and CMV-seronegative. The DNA sequence is TGCGCCAGCAGCCAAGATCCCGGGACAGACTCCTACGAGCAGTACTTC. Translated, this gives CASSQDPGTDSYEQYF.